Listed below are T cell receptor beta chains from one sample, sequenced in a study of blood T cell repertoires in COVID-19. Libraries were prepared by immunoSEQ multiplex PCR; TCRdb keeps only in-frame clonotypes and omits some of them. The sample has tens of thousands of clones; around 90% are singletons. The sequenced material came from peripheral blood. These receptor sequences come from a man aged 50 to 59 with active COVID-19. Each CDR3 is given with its conserved first and last residue. A D gene is named only where the DNA matches it firmly. Only some rows state a clone size, as once, few, many or a class for expanded clones.

cdr3_nt,cdr3_aa,clone_size,j_call,d_call,v_call
TGTGCCAGCAGCGTAGGCAGCGGAGCGACCCAGTACTTC,CASSVGSGATQYF,-,TRBJ2-5,-,TRBV9
TGTGCCAGCAGGATTCGGGGACAGAGCTACGAGCAGTACTTC,CASRIRGQSYEQYF,-,TRBJ2-7,TRBD1,TRBV5-6
TGTGCCAGCAGCTTAGGGTTCGGACAGGCTATAGCTAACTATGGCTACACCTTC,CASSLGFGQAIANYGYTF,-,TRBJ1-2,TRBD1,TRBV13
TGTGCCAGCACCAATCGGGGACAGGGTCAAGGCTACACCTTC,CASTNRGQGQGYTF,-,TRBJ1-2,TRBD1,TRBV2
TGTGCCAGCGGGCTCCAACCCCCCGGACAGGGGGTCGAGGATGAGCAGTTCTTC,CASGLQPPGQGVEDEQFF,-,TRBJ2-1,TRBD1,TRBV11-3
TGTGCCAGCAGCTTGACAGGGACTGAAGCTTTCTTT,CASSLTGTEAFF,-,TRBJ1-1,-,TRBV5-8
TGTGCCAGTAGCCCGGCCAGGGGAGCCTACGAGCAGTACTTC,CASSPARGAYEQYF,-,TRBJ2-7,-,TRBV19
TGTGCCAGCAGTTACGAGTCTCAGCCCCAGCATTTT,CASSYESQPQHF,-,TRBJ1-5,-,TRBV6-6
TGTGCCGCTAGGACAGGAGGCTATGGCTACACCTTC,CAARTGGYGYTF,few,TRBJ1-2,TRBD1,TRBV10-3
TGTGCCAGCAGCTCCGGACAGGCTTCACCCCTCCACTTT,CASSSGQASPLHF,-,TRBJ1-6,TRBD1,TRBV7-9
TGTGCCAGCAGCTTCCGACAGGGGCGGGCCTACGAGCAGTACTTC,CASSFRQGRAYEQYF,-,TRBJ2-7,TRBD1,TRBV11-1
TGTGCCAGTAGTATAGGGCAAGGCGGGGGGATTAATGAGCAGTTCTTC,CASSIGQGGGINEQFF,once,TRBJ2-1,TRBD2,TRBV19
TGCAGTGCTAGTCTAGCGGGAGGCGAGCAGTTCTTC,CSASLAGGEQFF,few,TRBJ2-1,TRBD2,TRBV20-1
TGCAGCGCAAGCAACAGGGGGGGCTCCTACGAGCAGTACTTC,CSASNRGGSYEQYF,-,TRBJ2-7,-,TRBV29-1
TGTGCCAGCAGCCAAGACCAGGGCTACAATGAGCAGTTCTTC,CASSQDQGYNEQFF,-,TRBJ2-1,-,TRBV3-1/TRBV3-2
TGTGCCTGGAGTTGGGACAGGGTCAATCAGCCCCAGCATTTT,CAWSWDRVNQPQHF,-,TRBJ1-5,TRBD1,TRBV30
TGTGCCAGCAGCACCGGGGAGGGAGCTGGGGCCAACGTCCTGACTTTC,CASSTGEGAGANVLTF,-,TRBJ2-6,TRBD2,TRBV7-3
TGCAGCGTTGTTCTTGTCGGGGGGGGAGAGACCCAGTACTTC,CSVVLVGGGETQYF,-,TRBJ2-5,TRBD2,TRBV29-1